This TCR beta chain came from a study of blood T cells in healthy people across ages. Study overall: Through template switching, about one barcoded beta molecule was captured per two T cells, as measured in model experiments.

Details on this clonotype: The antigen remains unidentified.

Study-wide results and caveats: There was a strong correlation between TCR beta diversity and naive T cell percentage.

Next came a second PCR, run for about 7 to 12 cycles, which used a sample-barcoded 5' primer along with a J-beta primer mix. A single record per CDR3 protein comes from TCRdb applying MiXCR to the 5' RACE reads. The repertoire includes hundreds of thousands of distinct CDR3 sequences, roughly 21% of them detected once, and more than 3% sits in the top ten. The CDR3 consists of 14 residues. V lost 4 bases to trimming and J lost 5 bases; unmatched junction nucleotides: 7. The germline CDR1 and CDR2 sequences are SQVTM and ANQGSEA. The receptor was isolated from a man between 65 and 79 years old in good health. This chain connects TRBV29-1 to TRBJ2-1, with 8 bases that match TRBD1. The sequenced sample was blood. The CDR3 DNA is TGCAGCGTTGTCAGGACAGGGAATGACAATGAGCAGTTCTTC. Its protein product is CSVVRTGNDNEQFF.